Following are 21 T cell receptor beta chains from one sample sequenced in a study of T cell responses to AZD1222 COVID-19 vaccine. Profiling relied on immunoSEQ multiplex PCR, and the TCRdb table lists in-frame clones only, not all of them. In the table there are under 150,000 clones, 80% to 95% of which are singletons. This sample comprised peripheral blood, obtained on day 0 of AZD1222 vaccination. These receptor sequences come from an adult in good health.

The chain combines TRBV3-1 (or the pseudogene TRBV3-2) with TRBJ2-1; 11 nucleotides match TRBD2. The germline V gene has CDR1 LGHDT and CDR2 YNNKEL (reference sequence). The CDR3 spans 15 residues. Trimming cost V 7 bases and J 3 bases; bases outside gene matches: 5. DNA for the CDR3: TGTGCCAGCACACTAGCGGGAGCTTTCTACAATGAGCAGTTCTTC. Translated, it gives CASTLAGAFYNEQFF.

CDR3 residues: CASSPLDRRHYEQYF. CDR3 nucleotide sequence: TGTGCCAGCAGCCCCTTGGACAGGAGACACTACGAGCAGTACTTC. The J gene is TRBJ2-7, the V gene TRBV11-2, with 7 nucleotides matching TRBD1. Per germline, CDR1 SGHAT and CDR2 FQNNGV. V was clipped by 5 bases and J by 3 bases; unmatched bases: 10. The CDR3 is 15 amino acids. Supplemented by reference TRBV11-2 and TRBJ2-7, the full variable domain reads EAGVAQSPRYKIIEKRQSVAFWCNPISGHATLYWYQQILGQGPKLLIQFQNNGVVDDSQLPKDRFSAERLKGVDSTLKIQPAKLEDSAVYLCASSPLDRRHYEQYFGPGTRLTVT.

The chain employs TRBV4-2 and TRBJ1-6; 10 nucleotides align to TRBD1. CDR1 is LGHNA, CDR2 YNFKEQ, per germline. V shed 0 bases and J 3 bases; nucleotides not matched to a gene: 2. The CDR3 is made up of 17 amino acids. This CDR3 reads CASSQDGDRGYNSPLHF. CDR3 nucleotide sequence: TGTGCCAGCAGCCAAGACGGGGACAGGGGCTATAATTCACCCCTCCACTTT.

The chain couples TRBV2 to TRBJ1-4; D unclear. Deletions cut 6 bases from V and 0 bases from J, with 2 bases between. Germline CDR1 and CDR2: SNHLY and FYNNEI. The CDR3 covers 12 residues. CDR3 in amino acids: CASRSTNEKLFF. The CDR3 bases are TGTGCCAGCAGATCAACTAATGAAAAACTGTTTTTT.

The chain combines TRBV28 with TRBJ1-2, with TRBD1 identical over 8 bases. The germline V gene encodes CDR1 MDHEN and CDR2 SYDVKM. The CDR3 covers 16 residues. J lost 2 bases, V lost 6 bases, and 11 bases had no gene match. The CDR3 DNA sequence: TGTGCCAGCAGGTTGGGGGAGCCAGGGGGCAACTATGGCTACACCTTC. This codes for CASRLGEPGGNYGYTF.

This sequence joins TRBV28 and TRBJ1-2; D is perhaps TRBD1 (6 bases). V was shortened by 3 bases and J by 7 bases, with 21 bases between the two germline ends. The CDR3 is 16 residues long. The germline CDR1 and CDR2 sequences are MDHEN and SYDVKM. The CDR3 region is CASSLVGGGGGGGYTF. The CDR3 nucleotides are TGTGCCAGCAGTTTGGTTGGTGGGGGCGGCGGGGGTGGCTACACCTTC.

The V gene is TRBV6-5, the J gene TRBJ2-3, with D uncertain. Germline CDR1 and CDR2: MNHEY and SVGAGI. V was pared by 5 bases and J by 0 bases, with 12 bases between. The CDR3 loop spans 15 amino acids. The DNA of the CDR3 is TGTGCCAGCAGTCCCAACACGGCAAGCACAGATACGCAGTATTTT. It is translated as CASSPNTASTDTQYF.

The chain recombines TRBV7-9 with TRBJ2-2; TRBD2 agrees at 8 bases. Trimming cost V 5 bases and J 6 bases; bases outside gene matches: 8. This CDR3 comprises 15 residues. Germline V gene sequence: CDR1 SEHNR, CDR2 FQNEAQ (reference sequence). CDR3 sequence reads: CASSLGLVRPGELFF. The CDR3 nucleotides read TGTGCCAGCAGCCTGGGACTAGTTAGACCCGGGGAGCTGTTTTTT.

The chain carries TRBV7-2 and TRBJ1-3, with 9 bases matching TRBD1. Trimming at V came to 1 base and at J to 3 bases, leaving 1 base not matched to a gene. This CDR3 has 15 amino acids. Germline CDR1 is SGHTA and CDR2 is FQGNSA. The CDR3 sequence is CASSLETGGGNTIYF. The CDR3 DNA reads as TGTGCCAGCAGCTTAGAGACAGGGGGTGGAAACACCATATATTTT.

This chain uses TRBV6-6 with TRBJ2-5; D gene uncertain. Trimming took 0 bases from V and 5 from J, leaving 16 bases between them. The length of the CDR3 is 16 residues. Germline CDR1 reads MNHNY; CDR2 reads SVGAGI (reference sequence). CDR3 nucleotide sequence: TGTGCCAGCAGTTACTCGAACCCGGTAGGGCGGGAGACCCAGTACTTC. Amino acids: CASSYSNPVGRETQYF.

This chain uses TRBV11-2 with TRBJ2-4; D possibly corresponds to TRBD2 (7 bases). This CDR3 is built from 17 residues. V lost 6 bases and J 7 bases, leaving 25 bases between the germline ends. Germline CDR1 reads SGHAT; CDR2 reads FQNNGV. The CDR3 region is CASSLVAFAGARNIQYF. The CDR3, as DNA: TGTGCCAGCAGTCTAGTGGCCTTCGCGGGGGCGAGGAACATTCAGTACTTC.

The chain uses TRBV6-5 and TRBJ1-3; TRBD1 matches at 8 bases. Germline V lookup: CDR1 MNHEY, CDR2 SVGAGI. J lost 6 bases, V lost 9 bases, and 7 bases had no gene match. The CDR3 runs to 13 residues. The CDR3 spells CASFPQGENTIYF. The CDR3 DNA sequence: TGTGCCAGTTTCCCACAGGGGGAAAACACCATATATTTT.

The V gene is TRBV3-1 (or the pseudogene TRBV3-2), the J gene TRBJ1-2, with 7 nucleotides matching TRBD1. The ends lost 1 base at V and 8 bases at J; junction bases unmatched: 4. Germline CDR1 LGHDT, CDR2 YNNKEL (reference sequence). This CDR3 is built from 13 residues. The CDR3 DNA is TGTGCCAGCAGCCAAGGGACAGGCCAGGGCTACACCTTC. Protein sequence: CASSQGTGQGYTF.

J is TRBJ2-2 and V is TRBV19, with D perhaps matching TRBD1 or TRBD2 (6 bases each). Trimming removed 5 bases at V and 2 bases at J, with 9 bases between. This CDR3 is 14 amino acids long. Germline V gives CDR1 LNHDA, CDR2 SQIVND (reference sequence). The CDR3 is CASSGGPNTGELFF. CDR3 nucleotide sequence: TGTGCCAGTAGTGGGGGGCCCAACACCGGGGAGCTGTTTTTT.

The V gene is TRBV29-1, the J gene TRBJ1-2; no firm D call. V lost 3 bases to trimming and J lost 1 base, with 6 bases between them. Germline V CDR1 and CDR2: SQVTM, ANQGSEA. CDR3 length: 12 residues. CDR3 DNA sequence: TGCAGCGTTGAGACGGGTAACTATGGCTACACCTTC. It codes for CSVETGNYGYTF.

This clone appeared a single time. The rearrangement links TRBV9 to TRBJ1-2; 11 nucleotides match TRBD1. J gave up 4 bases and V 3 bases, and 5 bases lay outside the gene matches. Germline V gives CDR1 SGDLS, CDR2 YYNGEE. CDR3 length: 15 residues. The CDR3 here is CASSAGQGAVYGYTF. In DNA form, the CDR3 reads TGTGCCAGCAGCGCAGGACAGGGGGCTGTCTATGGCTACACCTTC.

CDR3 sequence reads: CSASSFAGDHTDTQYF. For the CDR3, the DNA is TGCAGTGCTAGTTCGTTTGCAGGGGATCACACAGATACGCAGTATTTT. The V call is TRBV20-1, the J call TRBJ2-3; perhaps TRBD1 as D (6 bases). Germline CDR1 and CDR2: DFQATT and SNEGSKA (reference sequence). This CDR3 comprises 16 residues. Deletions cut 3 bases from V and 2 bases from J, with 18 bases between.

V usage is TRBV19 and J usage is TRBJ1-2, with D hard to call. Trimming removed 3 bases from V and 0 bases from J, with 8 bases in between. Germline V gene data show CDR1 as LNHDA and CDR2 as SQIVND (reference sequence). The CDR3 covers 14 residues. The DNA for the CDR3 is TGTGCCAGTAGTATGCCGGGATCTAACTATGGCTACACCTTC. Translating gives CASSMPGSNYGYTF.

The table lists this clone with a count of one. V usage is TRBV6-6 and J usage is TRBJ2-7; a possible D gene is TRBD2 (5 bases). Germline CDR1 is MNHNY and CDR2 is SVGAGI (reference sequence). The length of the CDR3 is 15 residues. With 5 bases removed from V and 1 base from J, the gap between germline ends came to 15 bases. This CDR3 reads CASSPRGVSSYEQYF. CDR3 DNA sequence: TGTGCCAGCAGTCCCCGGGGAGTGAGTTCCTACGAGCAGTACTTC.

The chain joins TRBV3-1 (or the pseudogene TRBV3-2) to TRBJ2-1; D is ambiguous. The CDR3 is 15 amino acids. Trimming took off 0 bases at V and 7 bases at J, with 13 bases between the two ends. Germline V gene lookup returns CDR1 LGHDT and CDR2 YNNKEL (reference sequence). CDR3 DNA sequence: TGTGCCAGCAGCCAAGAGGGAAACACTCGGAATGAGCAGTTCTTC. It is translated as CASSQEGNTRNEQFF.

The chain is built from TRBV3-1 (or the pseudogene TRBV3-2) and TRBJ1-2; no clear D. Germline loops: CDR1 LGHDT, CDR2 YNNKEL (reference sequence). V lost 1 base and J lost 2, with 11 bases in between. The CDR3 consists of 15 residues. The CDR3 is CASSQVGRSNYGYTF. CDR3 bases: TGTGCCAGCAGCCAAGTCGGCAGGTCGAACTATGGCTACACCTTC.